Listed here are 27 T cell receptor beta chains from one sample, sequenced in a study of blood T cell repertoires in COVID-19. Here immunoSEQ multiplex PCR was the method, and the copy in TCRdb shows in-frame clones only, minus some. In the table there are a few hundred thousand clones, 86% of which are singletons. The source material was peripheral blood. Receptors were obtained from a man between 40 and 49 years old who had recovered from COVID-19.

The chain is built from TRBV3-1 (or the pseudogene TRBV3-2) and TRBJ2-2; D is possibly TRBD2 (5 bases). This CDR3 has 13 residues. From germline, CDR1 is LGHDT and CDR2 YNNKEL (reference sequence). The ends were cut back, 2 bases at V and 9 bases at J, with 10 bases in the middle. Here the CDR3 DNA reads TGTGCCAGCAGCCAACTCGGGAATCGGGAGCTGTTTTTT. It is translated as CASSQLGNRELFF.

The genes are TRBV29-1 and TRBJ1-1; no definite D call. The CDR3 is 13 residues long. The V gene lost 6 bases and the J gene lost 0 bases, with 11 bases spanning the gap. The germline V gene has CDR1 SQVTM and CDR2 ANQGSEA. The CDR3 region is CSVSRVLNTEAFF. For the CDR3, the DNA is TGCAGCGTGTCCCGGGTATTGAACACTGAAGCTTTCTTT.

The rearrangement links TRBV18 to TRBJ2-5, with 7 bases fitting TRBD1. CDR3 length equals 13 residues. The ends lost 5 bases at V and 3 bases at J; junction bases unmatched: 3. Germline V gene sequence: CDR1 KGHSH, CDR2 LQKENI. In DNA form, the CDR3 reads TGTGCCAGCTCAGGCAGGGGGAAAGAGACCCAGTACTTC. Translation gives CASSGRGKETQYF.

The rearrangement joins TRBV5-4 to TRBJ2-5; D may be TRBD2 (6 bases). Per the germline V gene, CDR1 is SGHNT and CDR2 is YYREEE (reference sequence). With 2 bases removed from V and 5 bases from J, the gap between germline ends came to 10 bases. This CDR3 region has 13 residues. The CDR3 sequence is CASSFNGGETQYF. The CDR3 DNA sequence: TGTGCCAGCAGCTTCAATGGGGGGGAGACCCAGTACTTC.

The chain employs TRBV6-5 and TRBJ2-7; 9 nucleotides line up with TRBD1. This CDR3 comprises 12 residues. The V and J ends lost 10 bases and 6 bases, in that order; junction bases with no gene match: 7. Germline CDR1 MNHEY, CDR2 SVGAGI. The CDR3 loop is CATHGQGTEQYF. CDR3 coding DNA: TGTGCCACGCACGGACAGGGGACCGAGCAGTACTTC.

This rearrangement joins TRBV4-1 to TRBJ2-7, with TRBD2 identical over 13 bases. V gave up 4 bases and J gave up 1 base; unmatched junction bases: 7. This CDR3 has 17 amino acids. CDR1 and CDR2 (germline): MGHRA, YSYEKL. CDR3 nucleotide sequence: TGCGCCAGCAGCCTGGTCGGGACTAGCGGGACATCCTACGAGCAGTACTTC. Encoded protein: CASSLVGTSGTSYEQYF.

This chain uses TRBV10-3 with TRBJ1-1, with no clear D. Trimming removed 6 bases from V and 4 bases from J, with 15 bases in between. The CDR3 is 14 residues long. Germline V CDR1 and CDR2: ENHRY, SYGVKD. CDR3 protein: CAISGGGLGTEAFF. The CDR3 nucleotides read TGTGCCATCAGCGGTGGAGGCTTGGGCACTGAAGCTTTCTTT.

The V gene is TRBV28, the J gene TRBJ1-2; D perhaps matches TRBD1 (6 bases). V was pared by 10 bases and J by 6 bases, with 18 bases between. Germline V gene sequence: CDR1 MDHEN, CDR2 SYDVKM. The CDR3 runs 13 residues. As DNA, the CDR3 is TGTGCCATAAACACAGGGCGAGGGGATGGCTACACCTTC. Its translation: CAINTGRGDGYTF.

Points on this clone: This same CDR3 is encoded by further DNA sequences in the sample. This chain joins TRBV2 and TRBJ2-7; D is uncertain. This CDR3 has 10 amino acids. Germline V gene lookup returns CDR1 SNHLY and CDR2 FYNNEI. Trimming removed 4 bases at V and 4 bases at J, with 2 bases between. CDR3 protein: CASSAYEQYF. The CDR3 DNA reads TGTGCCAGCAGTGCGTACGAGCAGTACTTC.

CDR3 in DNA: TGTGCCTGGAGTGTACAAGCGGTGGCTATGCAGTACTTC. Its protein is CAWSVQAVAMQYF. This chain uses TRBV30 with TRBJ2-7; D is perhaps TRBD2 (5 bases). The CDR3 covers 13 residues. Germline V gene lookup returns CDR1 GTSNPN and CDR2 SVGIG (reference sequence). V was clipped by 0 bases and J by 9 bases, with 15 bases between them. Filled out from reference TRBV30 and TRBJ2-7, the complete variable domain reads SQTIHQWPATLVQPVGSPLSLECTVEGTSNPNLYWYRQAAGRGLQLLFYSVGIGQISSEVPQNLSASRPQDRQFILSSKKLLLSDSGFYLCAWSVQAVAMQYFGPGTRLTVT.

The chain carries TRBV7-2 and TRBJ2-7; TRBD2 matches 14 bases. The trim removed 5 bases at V and 7 bases at J, leaving 10 bases unmatched. The V gene's germline CDR1 is SGHTA and CDR2 FQGNSA. The length of the CDR3 is 16 residues. The CDR3, as DNA: TGTGCCAGCAGCCCAAAGACTAGCGGGGGGGCGAGGGAGCAGTACTTC. Translation: CASSPKTSGGAREQYF.

The rearrangement joins TRBV6-5 to TRBJ1-1; D might be TRBD1 (6 bases). CDR1 is MNHEY and CDR2 is SVGAGI in the germline V gene. The germline V and J ends were trimmed by 9 bases and 5 bases, with 16 bases remaining between them. This CDR3 contains 13 residues. CDR3 sequence: CARCRRGNTEAFF. The CDR3 DNA reads as TGTGCCAGGTGCCGCAGGGGAAATACTGAAGCTTTCTTT.

In DNA form, the CDR3 reads TGTGCCAGCAGTGAAAGCAGGGGGCCTAATGAAAAACTGTTTTTT. Amino acids: CASSESRGPNEKLFF. This rearrangement joins TRBV6-1 to TRBJ1-4; 8 bases agree with TRBD1. The CDR3 spans 15 residues. Germline CDR1 is MNHNS and CDR2 is SASEGT. Trimming took 2 bases from V and 3 from J; bases not matched to a gene: 2.

The chain uses TRBV11-2 and TRBJ2-1; 12 bases agree with TRBD2. CDR3 size: 16 residues. The germline V gene has CDR1 SGHAT and CDR2 FQNNGV. V trimming: 5 bases; J trimming: 6 bases; junction bases outside the gene matches: 8. The CDR3 is CASSTRLAGVRNEQFF. As DNA, the CDR3 is TGTGCCAGCAGCACCCGACTAGCGGGAGTGCGCAATGAGCAGTTCTTC. Complete variable domain (other parts from reference TRBV11-2 and TRBJ2-1): EAGVAQSPRYKIIEKRQSVAFWCNPISGHATLYWYQQILGQGPKLLIQFQNNGVVDDSQLPKDRFSAERLKGVDSTLKIQPAKLEDSAVYLCASSTRLAGVRNEQFFGPGTRLTVL.

This chain uses TRBV7-2 with TRBJ2-2; 7 nucleotides match TRBD2. This CDR3 region has 16 residues. V trimming: 5 bases; J trimming: 0 bases; junction bases outside the gene matches: 6. CDR1 SGHTA and CDR2 FQGNSA come from the germline V gene. For the CDR3, the DNA is TGTGCCAGCAGCCCCCTAGGGAGGGCGAACACCGGGGAGCTGTTTTTT. Protein: CASSPLGRANTGELFF.

In this sample, this clone turned up once. The chain combines TRBV11-3 with TRBJ2-1; possible D gene TRBD2, 6 bases. CDR3 size: 15 residues. CDR1 is SGHNT and CDR2 is YENEEA in the germline V gene. The V end was cut by 5 bases, the J end by 4 bases, with 15 bases between. CDR3 DNA: TGTGCCAGCAGCAAGGGCGGGACCCCGTACAATGAGCAGTTCTTC. The encoded protein is CASSKGGTPYNEQFF.

The CDR3 sequence is CASSSGTGTYGYTF. CDR3 nucleotide sequence: TGTGCCAGCTCGTCCGGGACAGGTACCTATGGCTACACCTTC. This sequence joins TRBV5-6 and TRBJ1-2, with 8 bases that match TRBD1. Germline V gives CDR1 SGHDT, CDR2 YYEEEE. This CDR3 contains 14 residues. J gave up 4 bases and V 7 bases, and 9 bases lay outside the gene matches.

The chain carries TRBV5-4 and TRBJ1-6, with 7 bases lining up with TRBD1. V lost 3 bases, J lost 0 bases, and 9 bases stayed unmatched. The CDR3 consists of 18 residues. The germline gives CDR1 SGHNT, CDR2 YYREEE (reference sequence). CDR3 amino acids: CASSSGGPGSSYNSPLHF. CDR3 nucleotides: TGTGCCAGCAGCTCAGGGGGACCCGGGAGCTCCTATAATTCACCCCTCCACTTT.

This clone showed up just a few times. The chain employs TRBV30 and TRBJ1-5, with no clear D. The V gene's germline CDR1 is GTSNPN and CDR2 SVGIG (reference sequence). The germline V and J ends were trimmed by 1 base and 5 bases, with 6 bases remaining between them. This CDR3 is built from 12 residues. CDR3 DNA sequence: TGTGCCTGGAGTGATACTGATCAGCCCCAGCATTTT. It encodes CAWSDTDQPQHF.

The chain joins TRBV19 to TRBJ2-1, with TRBD2 as a possible D gene (6 bases). From germline, CDR1 is LNHDA and CDR2 SQIVND (reference sequence). This CDR3 has 18 residues. V was cut by 3 bases and J by 0 bases, with 18 bases left in between. The CDR3 nucleotides are TGTGCCAGTAGTATCGGCGTGAGCTTAGCGGCCTCCTACAATGAGCAGTTCTTC. It translates to CASSIGVSLAASYNEQFF.

The chain has TRBV3-1 (or the pseudogene TRBV3-2) and TRBJ1-2; D remains ambiguous. The CDR3 runs to 13 residues. Trimming pared 1 base from V and 4 bases from J, leaving 7 bases between. Per the germline V gene, CDR1 is LGHDT and CDR2 is YNNKEL (reference sequence). This CDR3 is CASSQGTFYGYTF. CDR3 nucleotides: TGTGCCAGCAGCCAAGGGACTTTCTATGGCTACACCTTC.

The chain recombines TRBV21-1 with TRBJ2-1; the table assigns TRBD1, which was not confirmed against the DNA. TRBV21-1 is annotated as a pseudogene. The CDR3 spans 15 residues. The CDR3 reads CASSKAQGNYNEQFF. CDR3 DNA: TGTGCCAGCAGCAAAGCACAGGGTAACTACAATGAGCAGTTCTTC.

The V call is TRBV5-8, the J call TRBJ2-5, with D possibly being TRBD2 (6 bases). In germline, CDR1 is SGHTS, CDR2 YDEGEE. The CDR3 contains 16 residues. V was trimmed by 4 bases and J by 5 bases, leaving 21 bases between them. The CDR3, as DNA: TGTGCCAGCAGCGCTTGGACTTTAGGGACTGGTGAGACCCAGTACTTC. Translating gives CASSAWTLGTGETQYF.

V is TRBV3-1 (or the pseudogene TRBV3-2) and J is TRBJ2-2, with TRBD2 identical over 14 bases. The V segment lost 4 bases and the J segment 15 bases; nucleotides outside the gene matches: 7. Germline CDR1 and CDR2: LGHDT and YNNKEL (reference sequence). This CDR3 is built from 14 residues. Here the CDR3 DNA reads TGTGCCAGCAGCCTCCCGGGACTAGCGGGAGAATTGTTTTTT. Translated, it gives CASSLPGLAGELFF.

The chain combines TRBV6-2 or TRBV6-3 with TRBJ2-1; D perhaps matches TRBD1 (6 bases). CDR3 length: 14 residues. The germline gives CDR1 MNHEY, CDR2 SVGEGT. V was clipped by 4 bases and J by 6 bases, with 13 bases between them. CDR3 protein: CASSLSRGGNEQFF. The CDR3 bases are TGTGCCAGCAGTTTAAGCAGGGGCGGCAATGAGCAGTTCTTC.

J is TRBJ2-7 and V is TRBV21-1; the DNA was not compared with TRBD2, the D call given in the table. TRBV21-1 is tagged as a pseudogene. This CDR3 is built from 17 residues. The CDR3 here is CASSKDRTSGNSYEQYF. The CDR3 DNA is TGTGCCAGCAGCAAAGACAGGACTAGCGGGAACTCCTACGAGCAGTACTTC.

The chain links TRBV19 to TRBJ2-7; 7 bases fit TRBD1. The CDR3 is 15 amino acids. Per germline, CDR1 LNHDA and CDR2 SQIVND (reference sequence). V dropped 6 bases and J dropped 1; count of bases not matched to a gene: 9. CDR3 DNA sequence: TGTGCCAGTAGGCCGAACTCGGGACAGTCCTACGAGCAGTACTTC. Amino acids: CASRPNSGQSYEQYF.